This note documents a single TCR beta chain sequence. Its antigen remains undetermined. Within one base of it there is no much larger clone, and no base qualities were kept. TCR beta CDR3 regions were amplified from RNA transcripts. A first-round RT-PCR of the TCR CDR3 used the HTBI primer set with the Qiagen OneStep RT-PCR kit. Libraries were constructed in a second round of multiplex PCR, after which size selection and purification were performed. Libraries were sequenced paired-end with 100 bp reads on an Illumina HiSeq2000. Per the source publication's procedure: Raw data were processed with SOAPnuke, discarding reads with adapters, uncalled bases, mean Phred below 15, or no exact constant-primer or identifier match. COPE v1.2.5 was used to merge high-quality paired reads, and clonotypes were defined as unique nucleotide sequences. MiTCR v1.1 was used to align clonotypes to the IMGT TRBV, TRBD and TRBJ reference segments. Only V-J combinations with frequency above 0.0001, covering 99% to 99.2% of repertoires, were analysed. A TCS score was defined as the ratio between F50 (clonal expansion) and ExV (chaos), using BLOSUM62-based TCRdist between CDR3 peptides within each V-J. Welch's t-statistics and random forest reduced roughly 540 V-J features to some 14, which were used in a naive Bayes classifier (R e1071). In-frame beta chains were kept once TCRdb had trimmed the public reads at Q25 with fastp and called clones with MiXCR. Every CDR3 protein is listed once, alongside the most common genes and DNA of its rows. None of the V and J calls come from the authors' own analysis; TCRdb made them. This sample lists about 350,000 distinct CDR3 sequences; about 17% were detected once. Roughly a third of the sample belongs to the ten largest clones.

Hyperthyroidism patients were newly diagnosed, had a disease duration of under 2 months, and were aged 18 to 65 years. Exclusion was applied to patients with uncontrolled infections, other autoimmune diseases, pregnancy or lactation. Diagnoses relied on clinical symptoms, serum thyroxine and TRAb, thyroid ultrasound and orbital computed tomography. Blood from progressor patients was collected at the time of first diagnosis with hyperthyroidism, before any ophthalmopathy symptoms had appeared. Ficoll-Paque density gradient centrifugation was used to isolate PBMCs from about 9.4 ml of fresh peripheral blood. Progressor patients were defined as those initially diagnosed with Graves' hyperthyroidism in whom ophthalmopathy developed during follow-up. Trizol reagent was used to extract total RNA, and RNA quality was then checked on an Agilent 2100 Bioanalyzer. This record belongs to a study of T cells in Graves' hyperthyroidism and ophthalmopathy (dated by TCRdb to about 2019). Notes on the research overall: Peripheral blood samples were taken at the time of initial diagnosis, prior to any treatment. TCR Vbeta CDR3 sequencing of roughly 140 peripheral blood samples (43 ophthalmopathy, 75 or so hyperthyroidism and about 17 progressor patients) is reported in the paper. Once sampling was done, hyperthyroidism patients were given methimazole at a starting dose of 30 mg daily, whereas ophthalmopathy patients were given high-dose intravenous methylprednisolone. Whether ophthalmopathy could be predicted prospectively was tested in an independent validation cohort made up of some 20 hyperthyroidism patients plus 17 patients who later progressed to ophthalmopathy. In over five Graves' hyperthyroidism patients, the study also compared T-cell repertoires from thyroid tissue with T-cell repertoires from blood. A discovery cohort of around 98 patients, 43 with Graves' ophthalmopathy and 55 to 65 with stable Graves' hyperthyroidism, was used to find distinguishing TCR V-J signatures. The approximately 100 discovery patients were randomly split 7:3 into training and test sets. Study-wide conclusions, independent of this receptor: Most expanded thyroid clonotypes (frequency above 0.001) were also found in blood, which suggests that blood repertoires may mirror thyroid immune responses. Ophthalmopathy was separated from stable hyperthyroidism by a 13 V-J signature model, with approximately 89% sensitivity and approximately 81% specificity obtained in cross-validation and 80%/75% obtained in testing. During validation, the model predicted progression to ophthalmopathy a median of about 5.9 months ahead of onset, with around 71% sensitivity and 72.22% specificity. No statistical method was used to set the sample size in advance, and investigators knew the group allocation.

The germline V gene sets CDR1 to SGDLS and CDR2 to YYNGEE. Trimming takes 5 bases from V and 5 bases from J, and the germline ends sit 8 bases apart. The CDR3 holds 13 amino acids from the cysteine to the phenylalanine. Only CDR3 DNA remains: 39 bases, in frame from the first base. The sequence came from a woman aged 25 to 39 with Graves' hyperthyroidism that later progressed to Graves' ophthalmopathy. Sequences were obtained from blood. The chain links TRBV9 with TRBJ1-6; the D gene cannot be named for sure. The sequence in DNA is TGTGCCAGCAGTTACGGCAATAATTCACCCCTCCACTTT. This codes for CASSYGNNSPLHF.